One and the same sample provided the 16 T cell receptor beta chains below, sequenced in a study of neoadjuvant anti-PD-1 for oral cavity cancer. TCRdb's copy holds only in-frame clones and misses some; the assay was immunoSEQ multiplex PCR. This table has 73,000 or so clones, approximately 81% appearing once. Indicated time point: after neoadjuvant nivolumab, at surgical resection. The input for sequencing was PBMCs, taken after nivolumab (anti-PD-1) treatment. The receptors were sampled from a person aged 40 to 85 with oral cavity squamous cell carcinoma.

This clone was seen a handful of times. The chain links TRBV9 to TRBJ2-1; 7 bases are shared with TRBD2. The junction had 6 bases not matched to a gene; V was cut back by 2 bases and J by 4 bases. The CDR3 has 15 residues. The V gene's germline CDR1 is SGDLS and CDR2 YYNGEE. CDR3 amino acids: CASSVSGRAYNEQFF. The CDR3 DNA reads TGTGCCAGCAGCGTTTCAGGGAGGGCTTACAATGAGCAGTTCTTC.

The chain carries TRBV19 and TRBJ2-7; possible D gene TRBD2, 6 bases. Germline values: CDR1 LNHDA, CDR2 SQIVND (reference sequence). The CDR3 contains 16 residues. Trimming removed 5 bases from V and 3 bases from J, with 20 bases in between. The CDR3 DNA reads TGTGCCAGTAGTGTACAAGGAGGGGAGATATACTACGAGCAGTACTTC. Amino acids: CASSVQGGEIYYEQYF.

This sequence joins TRBV7-2 and TRBJ1-4; TRBD1 is a possible D gene (5 bases). V lost 2 bases to trimming and J lost 10 bases, with 8 bases between them. The CDR3 contains 12 residues. In germline, CDR1 is SGHTA, CDR2 FQGNSA. As DNA, the CDR3 is TGTGCCAGCAGCTTACCCAGGGCAAAACTGTTTTTT. It is translated as CASSLPRAKLFF.

The V gene is TRBV27, the J gene TRBJ2-1; D tentatively fits TRBD1 or TRBD2 (5 bases each). Trimming stripped 5 bases from V and 4 bases from J, with 15 bases between. The CDR3 runs 15 residues. CDR1 and CDR2 (germline): MNHEY, SMNVEV (reference sequence). CDR3 in DNA: TGTGCCAGCAGTGCCGTTGAGGGGTCGTACAATGAGCAGTTCTTC. Protein sequence: CASSAVEGSYNEQFF.

This chain uses TRBV18 with TRBJ2-7, with D possibly TRBD2 on 6 matching bases. Trimming took off 6 bases at V and 5 bases at J, with 14 bases between the two ends. The CDR3 loop spans 13 amino acids. Per germline, CDR1 KGHSH and CDR2 LQKENI. The CDR3 loop is CASSPGVGNEQYF. CDR3 sequence (DNA): TGTGCCAGCTCTCCGGGGGTAGGGAACGAGCAGTACTTC.

The V call is TRBV11-3, the J call TRBJ2-5; possible D gene TRBD2, 6 bases. The V gene's germline CDR1 is SGHNT and CDR2 YENEEA. V was clipped by 2 bases and J by 4 bases, with 8 bases between them. The CDR3 runs to 13 residues. CDR3 in amino acids: CASSLLGGETQYF. In DNA, the CDR3 is TGTGCCAGCAGCTTATTGGGAGGAGAGACCCAGTACTTC. The variable domain in full, completed from reference TRBV11-3 and TRBJ2-5, reads EAGVVQSPRYKIIEKKQPVAFWCNPISGHNTLYWYLQNLGQGPELLIRYENEEAVDDSQLPKDRFSAERLKGVDSTLKIQPAELGDSAVYLCASSLLGGETQYFGPGTRLLVL.

This clone was seen only once. The V call is TRBV9, the J call TRBJ2-1; unclear D gene. Germline V gene sequence: CDR1 SGDLS, CDR2 YYNGEE. The CDR3 loop spans 14 amino acids. V lost 4 bases and J 0 bases, leaving 8 bases between the germline ends. CDR3 residues: CASSQTGSYNEQFF. As DNA, the CDR3 is TGTGCCAGCAGCCAGACCGGCTCCTACAATGAGCAGTTCTTC.

This chain connects TRBV5-6 to TRBJ1-5; D may be TRBD1 (5 bases). The CDR3 loop spans 14 amino acids. CDR1 is SGHDT and CDR2 is YYEEEE in the germline V gene. The V end lost 3 bases, the J end lost 7 bases, and 14 bases lay between the germline ends. CDR3 protein: CASSSGRVLQPQHF. DNA of the CDR3: TGTGCCAGCAGCTCAGGGCGGGTTCTCCAGCCCCAGCATTTT.

The rearrangement uses TRBV7-2 and TRBJ2-7; a possible D gene is TRBD1 (5 bases). Germline V gene sequence: CDR1 SGHTA, CDR2 FQGNSA. V was trimmed by 5 bases and J by 0 bases, leaving 11 bases between them. There are 14 residues in the CDR3. CDR3 amino acids: CASSPTVSSYEQYF. The CDR3, as DNA: TGTGCCAGCAGCCCGACAGTAAGCTCCTACGAGCAGTACTTC.

V usage is TRBV6-1 and J usage is TRBJ1-1; D unresolved. The CDR3 loop spans 12 amino acids. The V gene lost 7 bases and the J gene lost 0 bases, with 6 bases spanning the gap. Germline V gene data show CDR1 as MNHNS and CDR2 as SASEGT. The CDR3 DNA reads as TGTGCCAGCATAAGGCTGAACACTGAAGCTTTCTTT. It specifies CASIRLNTEAFF.

In its sample, this clone was seen once. The CDR3: CASSVDRGGGEQYF. Here the CDR3 DNA reads TGTGCCAGCAGCGTAGATAGGGGTGGAGGCGAGCAGTACTTC. The V and J genes are TRBV9 and TRBJ2-7; D is possibly TRBD1 or TRBD2 (5 bases each). CDR3 length equals 14 residues. Between the trimmed V and J ends, which lost 0 bases and 6 bases, there was a span of 13 bases. Germline-derived CDR1 and CDR2 are SGDLS and YYNGEE.

This clone occurred once. V is TRBV19 and J is TRBJ1-2, with 8 nucleotides matching TRBD1. Germline CDR1 is LNHDA and CDR2 is SQIVND (reference sequence). After removal of 7 bases from V and 5 bases from J, the junction contained 3 bases not matched to a gene. This CDR3 contains 12 residues. CDR3 in DNA: TGTGCCAGTATGGACAGGGAGTATGGCTACACCTTC. It codes for CASMDREYGYTF.

This chain links TRBV27 with TRBJ2-1; 13 bases fit TRBD2. This CDR3 is 16 amino acids long. Looked up from germline, CDR1 is MNHEY and CDR2 is SMNVEV (reference sequence). V lost 5 bases, J lost 4 bases, and 5 bases stayed unmatched. CDR3 in amino acids: CASSPGTSGAYNEQFF. CDR3 bases: TGTGCCAGCAGTCCAGGGACTAGCGGGGCATACAATGAGCAGTTCTTC.

V usage is TRBV6-1 and J usage is TRBJ2-1; TRBD2 matches at 10 bases. Germline lookup yields CDR1 MNHNS and CDR2 SASEGT. The junction had 7 bases not matched to a gene; V was cut back by 7 bases and J by 7 bases. The CDR3 runs 14 residues. The CDR3 is CASMASGSINEQFF. The CDR3, as DNA: TGTGCCAGCATGGCTAGCGGGAGTATTAATGAGCAGTTCTTC.

The chain carries TRBV7-6 and TRBJ1-3, with D unclear. V dropped 1 base and J dropped 0 bases, with 4 bases sitting between them. CDR3 length: 14 amino acids. CDR1 is SGHVS, CDR2 FNYEAQ, per germline. CDR3 DNA sequence: TGTGCCAGCAGCTTAGGAAACTCTGGAAACACCATATATTTT. Protein sequence: CASSLGNSGNTIYF.

The chain couples TRBV30 to TRBJ2-7; 7 nucleotides agree with TRBD2. The germline V gene has CDR1 GTSNPN and CDR2 SVGIG (reference sequence). This CDR3 contains 12 residues. The J segment lost 7 bases and the V segment lost 5 bases, leaving 8 bases of the junction unmatched. The CDR3 nucleotides are TGTGCCTGGGGGACCGGGGGGAGAGAGCAGTACTTC. Protein product: CAWGTGGREQYF.